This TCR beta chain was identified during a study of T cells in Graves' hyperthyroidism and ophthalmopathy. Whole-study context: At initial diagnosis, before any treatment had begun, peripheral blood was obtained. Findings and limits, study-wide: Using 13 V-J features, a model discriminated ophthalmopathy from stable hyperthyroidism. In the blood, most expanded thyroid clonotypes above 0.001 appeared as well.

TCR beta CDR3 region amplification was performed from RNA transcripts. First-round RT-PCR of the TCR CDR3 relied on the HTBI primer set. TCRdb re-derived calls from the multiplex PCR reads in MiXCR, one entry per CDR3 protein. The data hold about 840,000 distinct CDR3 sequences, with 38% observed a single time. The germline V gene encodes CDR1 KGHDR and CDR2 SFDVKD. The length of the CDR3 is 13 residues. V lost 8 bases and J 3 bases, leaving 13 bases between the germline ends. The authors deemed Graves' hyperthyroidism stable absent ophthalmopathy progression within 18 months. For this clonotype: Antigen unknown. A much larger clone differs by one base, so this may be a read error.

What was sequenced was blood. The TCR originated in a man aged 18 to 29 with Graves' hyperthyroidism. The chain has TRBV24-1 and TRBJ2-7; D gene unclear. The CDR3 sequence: CATMGSTLYEQYF. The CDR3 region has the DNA TGTGCCACCATGGGCAGTACTCTCTACGAGCAGTACTTC.